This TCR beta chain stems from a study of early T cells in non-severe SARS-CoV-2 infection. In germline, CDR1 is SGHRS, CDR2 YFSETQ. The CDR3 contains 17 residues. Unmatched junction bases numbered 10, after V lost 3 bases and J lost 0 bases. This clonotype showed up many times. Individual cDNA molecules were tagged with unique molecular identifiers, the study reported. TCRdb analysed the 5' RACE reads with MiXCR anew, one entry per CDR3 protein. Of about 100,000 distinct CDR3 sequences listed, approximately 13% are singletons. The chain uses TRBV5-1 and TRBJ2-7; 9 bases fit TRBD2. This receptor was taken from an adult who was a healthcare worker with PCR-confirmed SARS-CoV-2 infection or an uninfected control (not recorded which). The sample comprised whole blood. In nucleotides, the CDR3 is TGCGCCAGCAGCTCCCTCCCCGTAGCGGGGGCCTCCTACGAGCAGTACTTC. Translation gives CASSSLPVAGASYEQYF.